Listed below are T cell receptor beta chains from one sample, sequenced in a study of blood T cell repertoires in COVID-19. Libraries were prepared by immunoSEQ multiplex PCR; TCRdb keeps only in-frame clonotypes and omits some of them. The sample contains approximately 300,000 clones, roughly 88% of which appear only once. Sequencing was carried out using peripheral blood. Source of these receptors: a woman aged 45 to 65 with active or convalescent COVID-19. The CDR3 runs from the conserved cysteine through the conserved F or W. A D gene is named only where the DNA matches it firmly. The size of a clone is reported for some rows only, either as once, few or many, or as a class for expanded clones.

clone size,D gene,V gene,J gene,CDR3 protein,CDR3 DNA
.,TRBD1,TRBV9,TRBJ2-2,CASSVGQGARIGELFF,TGTGCCAGCAGCGTAGGGCAGGGGGCGCGAATCGGGGAGCTGTTTTTT
.,TRBD1,TRBV5-4,TRBJ1-1,CASSTRDRGLSEAFF,TGTGCCAGCAGCACACGAGACAGGGGGCTTTCTGAAGCTTTCTTT
.,.,TRBV20-1,TRBJ1-1,CSASESTEAFF,TGCAGTGCTAGTGAATCGACTGAAGCTTTCTTT
.,.,TRBV9,TRBJ1-6,CASSPQPDGVRNSPLHF,TGTGCCAGCAGCCCCCAACCCGACGGAGTTAGAAATTCACCCCTCCACTTT
.,.,TRBV24-1,TRBJ2-3,CATSDSTGVATDTQYF,TGTGCCACCAGTGATTCAACGGGGGTAGCCACAGATACGCAGTATTTT
.,.,TRBV6-2/TRBV6-3,TRBJ1-3,CASSYRTASNTIYF,TGTGCCAGCAGTTACCGGACAGCTTCAAACACCATATATTTT
.,TRBD1,TRBV7-3,TRBJ1-3,CASSNRTGTANSGNTIYF,TGTGCCAGCAGCAACAGGACCGGGACAGCAAATTCTGGAAACACCATATATTTT
.,TRBD1,TRBV13,TRBJ1-2,CASRVQGVNYGYTF,TGTGCCAGCAGGGTACAGGGGGTTAACTATGGCTACACCTTC
.,TRBD2,TRBV2,TRBJ2-3,CASRTSGGAGTDTQYF,TGTGCCAGCAGGACTAGCGGGGGGGCTGGGACAGATACGCAGTATTTT
.,.,TRBV27,TRBJ2-1,CASSSRVDEQFF,TGTGCCAGCAGTTCGAGGGTTGATGAGCAGTTCTTC
.,TRBD2,TRBV19,TRBJ2-4,CASSIGWTSGGGDIQYF,TGTGCCAGTAGTATAGGTTGGACTAGCGGGGGTGGGGACATTCAGTACTTC
.,.,TRBV2,TRBJ1-4,CASSEMRSNEKLFF,TGTGCCAGCAGTGAAATGAGATCTAATGAAAAACTGTTTTTT
once,.,TRBV28,TRBJ1-3,CASSLRGNTIYF,TGTGCCAGCAGTCTGCGGGGAAACACCATATATTTT
.,TRBD2,TRBV27,TRBJ2-7,CASSSTGTSVYEQYF,TGTGCCAGCAGTTCCACCGGGACTAGCGTCTACGAGCAGTACTTC
.,.,TRBV7-3,TRBJ2-6,CASSYTPGGANVLTF,TGTGCCAGCAGCTACACCCCTGGTGGGGCCAACGTCCTGACTTTC
once,TRBD1,TRBV5-1,TRBJ2-3,CASSTDRTDTQYF,TGCGCCAGCAGCACGGACAGGACAGATACGCAGTATTTT
.,.,TRBV27,TRBJ2-7,CASRGGGVNEQYF,TGTGCCAGCAGGGGAGGTGGGGTGAACGAGCAGTACTTC
.,TRBD1,TRBV7-3,TRBJ1-1,CASSHTGAVITEAFF,TGTGCCAGCAGCCATACAGGGGCGGTTATCACTGAAGCTTTCTTT
.,.,TRBV7-2,TRBJ2-1,CASSLDEASRKFF,TGTGCCAGCAGCTTAGATGAGGCTAGTCGTAAGTTCTTC
.,TRBD2,TRBV30,TRBJ2-7,CACVTSGYYEQYF,TGTGCCTGTGTGACTAGCGGATACTACGAGCAGTACTTC
.,.,TRBV12-3/TRBV12-4,TRBJ1-5,CASSWGGQPQHF,TGTGCCAGCAGTTGGGGCGGACAGCCCCAGCATTTT
.,.,TRBV2,TRBJ1-4,CASSERRATNEKLFF,TGTGCCAGCAGTGAAAGGAGAGCAACTAATGAAAAACTGTTTTTT
.,.,TRBV5-1,TRBJ1-4,CASSLRGGPNEKLFF,TGCGCCAGCAGCTTACGGGGAGGACCTAATGAAAAACTGTTTTTT
.,TRBD2,TRBV28,TRBJ2-3,CASSRLAGSTDTQYF,TGTGCCAGCAGTCGACTAGCGGGCTCGACAGATACGCAGTATTTT
.,TRBD1,TRBV28,TRBJ1-1,CASRRDRVRAFF,TGTGCCAGCAGGAGAGACAGGGTACGAGCTTTCTTT
.,.,TRBV18,TRBJ2-7,CASSPPSSYEQYF,TGTGCCAGCTCACCACCTAGTTCCTACGAGCAGTACTTC
.,.,TRBV9,TRBJ2-5,CASSPQGYGTQYF,TGTGCCAGCAGCCCTCAGGGGTATGGGACCCAGTACTTC
.,TRBD1,TRBV15,TRBJ1-1,CATSRGQGDTEAFF,TGTGCCACCAGCAGAGGACAGGGAGACACTGAAGCTTTCTTT
.,.,TRBV6-2/TRBV6-3,TRBJ2-2,CASSRVYTTVGELFF,TGTGCCAGCAGTCGCGTATATACAACAGTGGGGGAGCTGTTTTTT
.,.,TRBV5-1,TRBJ1-3,CASSLAATGGSGNTIYF,TGCGCCAGCAGCTTGGCCGCGACAGGCGGCTCTGGAAACACCATATATTTT
once,TRBD1,TRBV28,TRBJ1-2,CASSSQGRGIHGYTF,TGTGCCAGCAGTTCACAGGGGCGCGGGATCCATGGCTACACCTTC
.,.,TRBV12-3/TRBV12-4,TRBJ2-5,CASSSVPGTQYF,TGTGCCAGCAGTTCCGTTCCGGGGACCCAGTACTTC
.,.,TRBV11-2,TRBJ2-1,CASSSKQAFGQFF,TGTGCCAGCAGCTCGAAACAGGCGTTTGGGCAGTTCTTC
.,.,TRBV3-1/TRBV3-2,TRBJ2-3,CASSQRAPTDTQYF,TGTGCCAGCAGCCAGCGAGCTCCCACAGATACGCAGTATTTT
.,TRBD1,TRBV18,TRBJ2-3,CASSPRDRSTDTQYF,TGTGCCAGCTCACCTAGGGACAGAAGCACAGATACGCAGTATTTT
.,TRBD1,TRBV28,TRBJ2-1,CASKSGTGAYNEQFF,TGTGCCAGCAAATCCGGGACAGGGGCCTACAATGAGCAGTTCTTC
once,TRBD1,TRBV3-1/TRBV3-2,TRBJ2-3,CASSQSDRGRTDTQYF,TGTGCCAGCAGCCAATCTGACAGGGGACGCACAGATACGCAGTATTTT
once,.,TRBV5-1,TRBJ2-7,CASSLEDFGTYEQYF,TGCGCCAGCAGCTTGGAGGACTTCGGTACCTACGAGCAGTACTTC
.,.,TRBV6-6,TRBJ2-1,CASSYLTWDEQFF,TGTGCCAGCAGTTACTTGACTTGGGATGAGCAGTTCTTC
once,.,TRBV30,TRBJ2-4,CAWSVGGTVARRSIQYF,TGTGCCTGGAGTGTAGGAGGGACGGTCGCCAGACGGAGCATTCAGTACTTC
.,.,TRBV19,TRBJ2-5,CASSRGAMGTQYF,TGTGCCAGTAGTCGGGGGGCGATGGGGACCCAGTACTTC